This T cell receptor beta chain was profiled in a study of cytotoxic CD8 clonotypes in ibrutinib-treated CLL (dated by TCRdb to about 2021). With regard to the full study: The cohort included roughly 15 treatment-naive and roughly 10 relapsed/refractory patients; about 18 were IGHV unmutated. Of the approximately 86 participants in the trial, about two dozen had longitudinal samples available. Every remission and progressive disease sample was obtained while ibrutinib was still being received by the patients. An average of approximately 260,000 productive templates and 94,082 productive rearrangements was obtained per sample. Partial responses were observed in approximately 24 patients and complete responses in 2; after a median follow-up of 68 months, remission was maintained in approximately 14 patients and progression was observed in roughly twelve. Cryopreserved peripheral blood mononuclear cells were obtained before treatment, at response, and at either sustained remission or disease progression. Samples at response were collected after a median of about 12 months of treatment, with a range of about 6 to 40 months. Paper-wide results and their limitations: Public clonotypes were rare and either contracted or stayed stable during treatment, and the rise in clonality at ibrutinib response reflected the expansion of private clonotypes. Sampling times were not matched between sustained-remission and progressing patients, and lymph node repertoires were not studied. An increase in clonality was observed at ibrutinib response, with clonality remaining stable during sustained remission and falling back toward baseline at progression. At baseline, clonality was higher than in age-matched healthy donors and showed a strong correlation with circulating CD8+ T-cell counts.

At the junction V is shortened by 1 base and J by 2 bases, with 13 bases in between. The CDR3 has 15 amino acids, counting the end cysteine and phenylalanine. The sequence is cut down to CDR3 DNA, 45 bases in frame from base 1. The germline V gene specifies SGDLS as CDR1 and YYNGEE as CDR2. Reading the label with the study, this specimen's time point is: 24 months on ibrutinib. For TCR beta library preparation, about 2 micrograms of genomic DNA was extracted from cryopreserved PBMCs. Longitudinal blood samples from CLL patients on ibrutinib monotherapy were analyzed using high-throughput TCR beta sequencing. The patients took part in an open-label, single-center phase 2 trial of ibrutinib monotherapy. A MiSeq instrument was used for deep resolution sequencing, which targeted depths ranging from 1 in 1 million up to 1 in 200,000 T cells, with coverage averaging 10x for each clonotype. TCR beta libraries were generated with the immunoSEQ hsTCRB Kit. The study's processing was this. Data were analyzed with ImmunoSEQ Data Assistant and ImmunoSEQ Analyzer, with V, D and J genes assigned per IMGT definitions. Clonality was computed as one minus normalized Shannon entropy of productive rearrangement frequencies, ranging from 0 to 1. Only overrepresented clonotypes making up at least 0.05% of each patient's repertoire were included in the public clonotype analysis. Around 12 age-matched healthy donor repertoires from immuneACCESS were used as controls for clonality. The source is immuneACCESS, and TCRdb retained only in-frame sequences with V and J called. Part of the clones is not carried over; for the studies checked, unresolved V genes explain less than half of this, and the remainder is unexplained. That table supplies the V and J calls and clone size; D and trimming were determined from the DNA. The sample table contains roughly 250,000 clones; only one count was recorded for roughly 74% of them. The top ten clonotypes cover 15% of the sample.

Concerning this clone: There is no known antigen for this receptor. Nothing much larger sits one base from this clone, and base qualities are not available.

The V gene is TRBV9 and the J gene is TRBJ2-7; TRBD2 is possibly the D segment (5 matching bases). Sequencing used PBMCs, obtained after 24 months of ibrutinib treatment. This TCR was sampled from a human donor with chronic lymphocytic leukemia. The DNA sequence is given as TGTGCCAGCAGCGTAAAGGACGGGGAGACCTACGAGCAGTACTTC. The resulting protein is CASSVKDGETYEQYF.